What follows is one TCR beta chain and its context. The antigen is unknown. Losses at the gene ends were 8 bases for V and 9 bases for J; bases not matched to a gene: 8. Germline CDR1 reads MNHEY; CDR2 reads SMNVEV (reference sequence). The CDR3 consists of 12 residues. The data were obtained in a study of cytomegalovirus exposure and HLA in healthy donors. At the level of the study: Early released data comprised 75 million to 100 million unique TCRs from HLA-typed donors. Study results and limitations: Several of the most significant clusters appeared, in a later analysis, to be linked to common viral pathogens.

The PCR had 60 Vbeta and 13 Jbeta primers. Produced via immunoSEQ multiplex PCR; TCRdb's table is partial and in-frame only. This sample has around 200,000 clones, with roughly 80% found just once. This sequence joins TRBV27 and TRBJ1-2; 8 bases fit TRBD1. The TCR originated in a man aged 35-49 years in good health and CMV-seropositive. The sequencing input was PBMCs. The CDR3 is CASLGQGQRYTF. DNA for the CDR3: TGTGCCAGCCTCGGACAGGGTCAACGCTACACCTTC.